Reported below is one TCR beta chain. Antigen: not known. Trimming took off 1 base at V and 8 bases at J, with 14 bases between the two ends. CDR1 is MGHDK, CDR2 SYGVNS, per germline. The CDR3 consists of 14 residues. This entry belongs to a study of cytomegalovirus exposure and HLA in healthy donors. The PCR ran on 60 Vbeta and 13 Jbeta primers. TCRdb's table, derived via immunoSEQ multiplex PCR, lists solely in-frame clones and lacks some. The sample lists over 100,000 clones, roughly 72% occurring once. Findings and limits, study-wide: Later, an analysis found that common viral pathogens appeared to be linked with several of the most significant clusters. The study found most TCR sequences rare, yet found some public TCRs in many donors. For most TCR beta V segments, an earlier analysis put the productive rate at about 90% or about 30% of the time.

The chain joins TRBV25-1 to TRBJ1-2; D gene ambiguous. The sequenced material came from PBMCs. The TCR sequence derives from a male donor in good health and CMV-seronegative. CDR3: CASSEFGATRGYTF. The CDR3 DNA reads TGTGCCAGCAGTGAATTCGGAGCAACGAGGGGCTACACCTTC.